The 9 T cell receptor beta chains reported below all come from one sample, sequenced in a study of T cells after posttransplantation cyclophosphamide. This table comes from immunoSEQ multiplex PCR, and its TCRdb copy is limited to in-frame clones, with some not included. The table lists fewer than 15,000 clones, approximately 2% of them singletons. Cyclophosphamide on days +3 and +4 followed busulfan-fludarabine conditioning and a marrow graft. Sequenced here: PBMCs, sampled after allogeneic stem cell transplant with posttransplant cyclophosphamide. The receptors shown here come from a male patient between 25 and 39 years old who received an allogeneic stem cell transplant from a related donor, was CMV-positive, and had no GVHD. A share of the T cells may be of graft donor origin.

The CDR3 spells CASTDHGSEQYF. CDR3 DNA: TGCGCCAGCACTGATCACGGGAGCGAGCAGTACTTC. The chain combines TRBV10-2 with TRBJ2-7, with D perhaps matching TRBD2 (6 bases). V shed 7 bases and J shed 6 bases, with 13 bases lying between them. This CDR3 comprises 12 residues. Germline loops: CDR1 WSHSY, CDR2 SAAADI.

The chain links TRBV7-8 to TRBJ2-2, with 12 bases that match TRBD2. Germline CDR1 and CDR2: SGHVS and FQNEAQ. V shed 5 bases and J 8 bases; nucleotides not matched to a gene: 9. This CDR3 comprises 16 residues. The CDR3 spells CASSQGLAGYRGELFF. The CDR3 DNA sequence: TGTGCCAGCAGCCAGGGACTAGCGGGTTACCGGGGGGAGCTGTTTTTT. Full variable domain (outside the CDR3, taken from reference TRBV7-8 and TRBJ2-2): GAGVSQSPRYKVAKRGQDVALRCDPISGHVSLFWYQQALGQGPEFLTYFQNEAQLDKSGLPSDRFFAERPEGSVSTLKIQRTQQEDSAVYLCASSQGLAGYRGELFFGEGSRLTVL.

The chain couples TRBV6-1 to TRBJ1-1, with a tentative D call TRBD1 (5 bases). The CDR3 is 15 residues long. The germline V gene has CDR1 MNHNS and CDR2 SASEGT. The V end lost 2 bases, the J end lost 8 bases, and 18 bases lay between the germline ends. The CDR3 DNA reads TGTGCCAGCAGTGAAATGCAGGGAAGTGCCATGGAAGCTTTCTTT. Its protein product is CASSEMQGSAMEAFF.

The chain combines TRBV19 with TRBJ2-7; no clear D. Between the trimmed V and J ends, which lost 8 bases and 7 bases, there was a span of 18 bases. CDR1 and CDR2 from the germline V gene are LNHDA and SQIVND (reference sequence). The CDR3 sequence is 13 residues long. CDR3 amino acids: CASALDAKREQYF. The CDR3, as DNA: TGTGCCAGTGCGCTAGACGCCAAACGGGAGCAGTACTTC.

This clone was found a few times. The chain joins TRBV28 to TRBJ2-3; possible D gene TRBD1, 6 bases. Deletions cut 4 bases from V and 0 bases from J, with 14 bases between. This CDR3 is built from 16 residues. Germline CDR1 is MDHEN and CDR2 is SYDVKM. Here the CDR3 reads CASSSFRDISTDTQYF. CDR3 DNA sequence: TGTGCCAGCAGTTCCTTCCGGGACATCAGCACAGATACGCAGTATTTT.

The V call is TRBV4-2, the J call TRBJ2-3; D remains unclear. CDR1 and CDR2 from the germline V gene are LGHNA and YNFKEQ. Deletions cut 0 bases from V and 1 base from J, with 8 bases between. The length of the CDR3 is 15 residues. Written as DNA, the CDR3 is TGTGCCAGCAGCCAAGATTACAGAGGCACAGATACGCAGTATTTT. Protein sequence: CASSQDYRGTDTQYF.

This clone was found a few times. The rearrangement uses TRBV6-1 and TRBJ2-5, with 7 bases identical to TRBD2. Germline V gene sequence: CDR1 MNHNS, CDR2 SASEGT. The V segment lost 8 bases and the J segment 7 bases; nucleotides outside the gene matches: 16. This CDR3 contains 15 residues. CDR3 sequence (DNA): TGTGCCAGCCTACATGGGGGGGGAGGTGGGGTGACCCAGTACTTC. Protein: CASLHGGGGGVTQYF.

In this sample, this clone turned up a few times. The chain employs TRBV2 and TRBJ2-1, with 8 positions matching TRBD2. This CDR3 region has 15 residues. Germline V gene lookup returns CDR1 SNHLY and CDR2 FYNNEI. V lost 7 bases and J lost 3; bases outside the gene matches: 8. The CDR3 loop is CASIRLASFYNEQFF. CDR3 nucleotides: TGTGCCAGCATCCGACTAGCGAGCTTCTACAATGAGCAGTTCTTC.

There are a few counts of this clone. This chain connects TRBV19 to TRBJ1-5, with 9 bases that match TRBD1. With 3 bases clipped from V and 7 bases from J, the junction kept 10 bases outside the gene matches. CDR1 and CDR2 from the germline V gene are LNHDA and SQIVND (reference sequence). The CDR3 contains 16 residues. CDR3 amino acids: CASSMVPTGGGQPQHF. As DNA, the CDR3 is TGTGCCAGTAGTATGGTTCCGACAGGGGGAGGGCAGCCCCAGCATTTT.